The T cell receptor beta chain under discussion was sequenced for a study of cytomegalovirus exposure and HLA in healthy donors. Study information: Early release data held tens of millions of unique TCRs from HLA-typed donors.

Germline V gene data show CDR1 as MNHNS and CDR2 as SASEGT. This CDR3 contains 13 residues. V was trimmed by 4 bases and J by 5 bases, leaving 11 bases between them. In regard to this clone: Its antigen is currently unknown.

Study-wide results and limits: Analyzed later, most CMV-associated TCR beta chains appeared HLA-restricted. Cytomegalovirus-associated TCR beta chains were listed, numbering 150 to 200.

Amplification used 60 Vbeta primers and 13 Jbeta primers. Some clones are missing from TCRdb's copy, which holds only in-frame ones; the method was immunoSEQ multiplex PCR. The sample records 150,000 to 200,000 clones, 75% to 80% being singletons. Sequences were obtained from PBMCs. The gene calls are TRBV6-1 and TRBJ1-2; TRBD1 might be the D (5 bases). The source of this sequence is a woman between 50 and 59 years old in good health and CMV-seropositive. CDR3 sequence (DNA): TGTGCCAGCAGTGTAGGGACTTTATATGGCTACACCTTC. Translated, it gives CASSVGTLYGYTF.